This entry lists 4 T cell receptor beta chains sequenced from one sample in a study of blood T cells in healthy people across ages. Together with a sample-barcoded 5' primer, a J-beta primer mix was included in a second PCR lasting about 6 to 11 cycles. A single record per CDR3 protein comes from TCRdb applying MiXCR to the 5' RACE reads. The data show 1.5 million to 2 million distinct CDR3 sequences, about 30% seen once. Sequencing was performed on blood. The receptors were gathered from a woman aged 25 to 39 in good health.

The chain uses TRBV10-2 and TRBJ1-1, with a tentative D call TRBD1 (5 bases). This CDR3 spans 13 amino acids. Per the germline V gene, CDR1 is WSHSY and CDR2 is SAAADI. The germline V and J ends were trimmed by 3 bases and 2 bases, with 7 bases remaining between them. CDR3 in amino acids: CASSDDSNTEAFF. CDR3 coding DNA: TGCGCCAGCAGTGATGACAGCAACACTGAAGCTTTCTTT.

V usage is TRBV18 and J usage is TRBJ2-1; tentative D call: TRBD1 (5 bases). Germline V gene sequence: CDR1 KGHSH, CDR2 LQKENI. V was shortened by 2 bases and J by 6 bases, with 14 bases between the two germline ends. CDR3 length: 15 amino acids. CDR3 protein: CASSPAKGSLNEQFF. The CDR3 region has the DNA TGTGCCAGCTCACCAGCAAAGGGGTCACTCAATGAGCAGTTCTTC.

This clonotype was counted at least ten times. A read error is possible here, since a much larger clone lies one base away. This chain links TRBV20-1 with TRBJ2-7; D is possibly TRBD1 (5 bases). The germline gives CDR1 DFQATT, CDR2 SNEGSKA (reference sequence). The CDR3 is 13 amino acids. V dropped 6 bases and J dropped 3 bases, with 15 bases sitting between them. CDR3 protein: CSARDPTRYEQYF. The CDR3 DNA reads as TGCAGTGCCAGGGATCCAACCCGCTACGAGCAGTACTTC.

V usage is TRBV3-1 and J usage is TRBJ2-5, with TRBD1 identical over 8 bases. The CDR3 length is 14 residues. Trimming removed 4 bases from V and 3 bases from J; junction bases left unmatched: 4. From germline, CDR1 is LGHDT and CDR2 YNNKEL (reference sequence). This chain's CDR3 is CASSPRGLEETQYF. The CDR3, as DNA: TGTGCCAGCAGCCCCAGGGGGCTTGAAGAGACCCAGTACTTC.